This TCR beta chain was sequenced in a study of cytomegalovirus exposure and HLA in healthy donors. Study background: Ancestry clustering placed roughly 86% of a few hundred genotyped donors in the Caucasian-associated cluster. Study-level results: Immune exposure information comprised only CMV serostatus. Whilst most TCR sequences proved rare, a subset of public TCRs occurred across many donors.

The PCR had 60 Vbeta and 13 Jbeta primers. Only in-frame clones appear in the TCRdb table, and some are missing; sequencing was by immunoSEQ multiplex PCR. The profile shows more than 140,000 clones, 77% of them singletons. The sample holds a few counts of this clone. Its antigen is as yet unknown. Sequencing was done on a sample of PBMCs. The source is a female donor in good health and CMV-seronegative.

The CDR3 nucleotides are TGTGCCAGCAGGCGCGGGACAGCGAACCACGAGCAGTACTTC. Protein product: CASRRGTANHEQYF. This sequence joins TRBV6-6 and TRBJ2-7, with D possibly being TRBD1 (7 bases). Between the trimmed V and J ends, which lost 6 bases and 5 bases, there was a span of 17 bases. The CDR3 loop spans 14 amino acids. CDR1 is MNHNY and CDR2 is SVGAGI in the germline V gene (reference sequence).